The sequence of this TCR beta chain was determined in a study of metastatic and nonmetastatic thyroid tumors. Study context: A comparison of repertoires was made across blood and tumor or nodule tissue from malignant and benign thyroid patients.

In the study's own analysis: Using the CDR3 differences seen across clinicopathological groups, the authors built a distant-metastasis classifier for papillary thyroid cancer, which was meant to discriminate distant-metastatic patients. Using MiXCR, TCRdb re-called clones from the PCR reads. TCRdb, rather than the study authors, made the V and J calls. The sample includes 50,000 or so clones, 24% of them seen just once. This clone has a count of ten or more. The ends lost 0 bases at V and 0 bases at J; junction bases unmatched: 7. The length of the CDR3 is 20 residues. Germline loops: CDR1 SGHKS, CDR2 YYEKEE (reference sequence). Patients underwent thyroid surgery, and none had received any treatment before it.

The clonotype originates from a male donor with papillary thyroid cancer or a benign thyroid nodule (not recorded which). Some clones in this sample may be carry-over from other donors' samples. V usage is TRBV5-5 and J usage is TRBJ2-1; 15 nucleotides line up with TRBD2. The sample consisted of blood. CDR3 sequence reads: CASSLGTSGRVGVSYNEQFF. CDR3 DNA: TGTGCCAGCAGCTTGGGGACTAGCGGGAGGGTCGGGGTCTCCTACAATGAGCAGTTCTTC. Supplemented by reference TRBV5-5 and TRBJ2-1, the full variable domain reads DAGVTQSPTHLIKTRGQQVTLRCSPISGHKSVSWYQQVLGQGPQFIFQYYEKEERGRGNFPDRFSARQFPNYSSELNVNALLLGDSALYLCASSLGTSGRVGVSYNEQFFGPGTRLTVL.